These 11 T cell receptor beta chains came from one sample sequenced in a study of cytomegalovirus exposure and HLA in healthy donors. The PCR made use of 60 Vbeta and 13 Jbeta primers. The repertoire was sequenced with immunoSEQ multiplex PCR; TCRdb's copy has only in-frame clones and lacks some. The table has 95,000 to 110,000 clones, roughly three quarters seen once. Source material: PBMCs. These receptor sequences come from a man between 50 and 59 years old in good health and CMV-seropositive.

This chain uses TRBV11-2 with TRBJ1-1, with TRBD1 as a possible D gene (5 bases). The CDR3 loop spans 14 amino acids. The germline gives CDR1 SGHAT, CDR2 FQNNGV. Trimming removed 1 base at V and 3 bases at J, with 9 bases between. CDR3 DNA sequence: TGTGCCAGCAGCTTAGCGCAGGGATACACTGAAGCTTTCTTT. Translated, it gives CASSLAQGYTEAFF.

The V call is TRBV21-1, the J call TRBJ2-1; the table's D call of TRBD2 was not tested on the DNA. TRBV21-1 is a pseudogene. CDR3 length: 17 amino acids. This CDR3 reads CASSKSELAGVYNEQFF. The CDR3 nucleotides read TGTGCCAGCAGCAAAAGCGAACTAGCGGGCGTCTACAATGAGCAGTTCTTC.

The chain carries TRBV28 and TRBJ1-6, with TRBD1 matching over 10 bases. Germline CDR1 and CDR2: MDHEN and SYDVKM. This CDR3 is 15 amino acids long. Losses at the gene ends were 5 bases for V and 5 bases for J; bases not matched to a gene: 3. The DNA of the CDR3 is TGTGCCAGCAGTGACGGGACAGGGGATAATTCACCCCTCCACTTT. Its translation: CASSDGTGDNSPLHF.

The count of this clone is one. The chain employs TRBV9 and TRBJ2-7; D is ambiguous. The CDR3 is made up of 14 amino acids. CDR1 is SGDLS and CDR2 is YYNGEE in the germline V gene. The V end was cut by 0 bases, the J end by 1 base, with 8 bases between. CDR3 nucleotides: TGTGCCAGCAGCGTAGCTGAGAGGTCCTACGAGCAGTACTTC. Protein: CASSVAERSYEQYF.

The J gene is TRBJ1-1, the V gene TRBV6-6; 10 bases fit TRBD1. The ends lost 0 bases at V and 11 bases at J; junction bases unmatched: 3. The CDR3 has 13 residues. From germline, CDR1 is MNHNY and CDR2 SVGAGI (reference sequence). As DNA, the CDR3 is TGTGCCAGCAGTTACTCAGGGACAGGGGAGGCTTTCTTT. Translated: CASSYSGTGEAFF.

The chain carries TRBV6-1 and TRBJ2-4, with TRBD1 matching 7 bases. V was pared by 4 bases and J by 0 bases, with 12 bases of the junction left unmatched. Germline V gene lookup returns CDR1 MNHNS and CDR2 SASEGT. The length of the CDR3 is 18 residues. The CDR3: CASSGRTGTDLAKNIQYF. The CDR3 DNA reads TGTGCCAGCAGTGGAAGAACCGGGACAGATCTAGCCAAAAACATTCAGTACTTC.

The gene calls are TRBV2 and TRBJ2-1; 7 bases agree with TRBD2. Unmatched junction bases numbered 10, after V lost 5 bases and J lost 6 bases. This CDR3 has 15 amino acids. Germline values: CDR1 SNHLY, CDR2 FYNNEI. The CDR3 region has the DNA TGTGCCAGCAGTTACGGGAGGCCCTGGGCCAATGAGCAGTTCTTC. Its translation is CASSYGRPWANEQFF.

This clone has a handful of counts. V gene TRBV6-5 combines with J gene TRBJ2-7, with TRBD1 identical over 9 bases. Germline V gene data show CDR1 as MNHEY and CDR2 as SVGAGI. The CDR3 has 15 residues. The junction had 10 bases not matched to a gene; V was cut back by 6 bases and J by 4 bases. CDR3 in amino acids: CASRTGTGLMYEQYF. The CDR3 coding sequence is TGTGCCAGCAGAACCGGGACAGGGCTTATGTACGAGCAGTACTTC.

The V and J genes are TRBV6-6 and TRBJ2-2, with TRBD2 matching over 10 bases. Looked up from germline, CDR1 is MNHNY and CDR2 is SVGAGI (reference sequence). V gave up 3 bases and J gave up 5 bases; unmatched junction bases: 6. CDR3 length equals 16 residues. CDR3 sequence: CASSYYLAGVTGELFF. For the CDR3, the DNA is TGTGCCAGCAGTTATTATCTAGCGGGAGTTACCGGGGAGCTGTTTTTT.

This rearrangement joins TRBV7-3 to TRBJ2-3; D might be TRBD2 (5 bases). The germline gives CDR1 SGHTA, CDR2 FQGTGA. The CDR3 is made up of 17 amino acids. V dropped 1 base and J dropped 0 bases, with 14 bases sitting between them. CDR3: CASSLKATRASTDTQYF. CDR3 bases: TGTGCCAGCAGCTTAAAGGCTACTAGGGCTAGCACAGATACGCAGTATTTT.

Here the CDR3 reads CASSRQGSNSPLHF. The CDR3 bases are TGTGCCAGCAGTCGACAGGGTAGTAATTCACCCCTCCACTTT. The gene calls are TRBV2 and TRBJ1-6; 7 bases fit TRBD1. Germline V gene data show CDR1 as SNHLY and CDR2 as FYNNEI. With V trimmed by 5 bases and J by 6 bases, 4 bases remained unmatched. This CDR3 comprises 14 residues.